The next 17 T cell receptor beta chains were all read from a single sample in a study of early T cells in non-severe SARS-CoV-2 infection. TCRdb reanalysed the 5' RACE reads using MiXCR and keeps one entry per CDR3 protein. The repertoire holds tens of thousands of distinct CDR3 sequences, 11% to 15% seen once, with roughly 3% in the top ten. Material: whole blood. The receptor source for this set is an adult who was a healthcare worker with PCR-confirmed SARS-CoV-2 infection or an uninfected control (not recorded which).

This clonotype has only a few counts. CDR3 protein: CASSFPGYEQYF. The DNA for the CDR3 is TGTGCCAGCAGTTTTCCCGGCTACGAGCAGTACTTC. The genes are TRBV12-3 or TRBV12-4 and TRBJ2-7, with D unclear. The CDR3 spans 12 residues. Trimming stripped 3 bases from V and 3 bases from J, with 6 bases between.

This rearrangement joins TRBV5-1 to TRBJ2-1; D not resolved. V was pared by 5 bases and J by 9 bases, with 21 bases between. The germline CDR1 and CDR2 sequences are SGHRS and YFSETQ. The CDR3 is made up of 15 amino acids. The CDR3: CASRVAGPSGFEQFF. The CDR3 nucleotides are TGCGCCAGCAGGGTGGCCGGCCCCTCAGGATTTGAGCAGTTCTTC.

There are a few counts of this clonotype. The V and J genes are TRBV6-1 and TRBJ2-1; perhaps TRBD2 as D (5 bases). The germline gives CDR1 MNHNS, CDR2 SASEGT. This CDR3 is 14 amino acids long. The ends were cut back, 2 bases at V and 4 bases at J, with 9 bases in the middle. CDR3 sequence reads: CASSEPDYYNEQFF. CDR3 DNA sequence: TGTGCCAGCAGTGAACCTGACTATTACAATGAGCAGTTCTTC.

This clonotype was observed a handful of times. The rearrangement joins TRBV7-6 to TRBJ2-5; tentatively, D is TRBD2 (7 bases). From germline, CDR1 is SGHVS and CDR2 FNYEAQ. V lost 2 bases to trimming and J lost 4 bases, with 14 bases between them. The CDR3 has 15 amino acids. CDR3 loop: CASSLTGAGAETQYF. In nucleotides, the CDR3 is TGTGCCAGCAGCTTAACGGGGGCGGGGGCAGAGACCCAGTACTTC. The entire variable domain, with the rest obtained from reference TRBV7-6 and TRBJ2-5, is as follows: GAGVSQSPRYKVTKRGQDVALRCDPISGHVSLYWYRQALGQGPEFLTYFNYEAQQDKSGLPNDRFSAERPEGSISTLTIQRTEQRDSAMYRCASSLTGAGAETQYFGPGTRLLVL.

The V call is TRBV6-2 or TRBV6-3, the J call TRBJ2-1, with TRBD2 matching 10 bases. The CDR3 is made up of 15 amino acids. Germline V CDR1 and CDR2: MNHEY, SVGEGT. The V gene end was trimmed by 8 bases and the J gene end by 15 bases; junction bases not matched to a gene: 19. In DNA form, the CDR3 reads TGTGCCAGCCGAACCCCGAGCGGGAGGGCCGTCGCGCGGTTCTTC. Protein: CASRTPSGRAVARFF.

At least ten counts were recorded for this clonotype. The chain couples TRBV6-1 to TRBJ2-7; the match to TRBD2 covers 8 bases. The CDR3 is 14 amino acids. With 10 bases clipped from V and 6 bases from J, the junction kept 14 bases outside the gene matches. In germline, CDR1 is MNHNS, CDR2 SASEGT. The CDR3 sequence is CATARWEAGGEQYF. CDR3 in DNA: TGTGCCACGGCCCGATGGGAGGCGGGAGGCGAGCAGTACTTC.

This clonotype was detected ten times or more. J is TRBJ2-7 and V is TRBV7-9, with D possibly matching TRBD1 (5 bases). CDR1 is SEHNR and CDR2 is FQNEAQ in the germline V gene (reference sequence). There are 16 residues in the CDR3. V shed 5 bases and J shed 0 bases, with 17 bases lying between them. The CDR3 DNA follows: TGTGCCAGCAGCCAAAAACCTGACAGTTCCTCCTACGAGCAGTACTTC. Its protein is CASSQKPDSSSYEQYF.

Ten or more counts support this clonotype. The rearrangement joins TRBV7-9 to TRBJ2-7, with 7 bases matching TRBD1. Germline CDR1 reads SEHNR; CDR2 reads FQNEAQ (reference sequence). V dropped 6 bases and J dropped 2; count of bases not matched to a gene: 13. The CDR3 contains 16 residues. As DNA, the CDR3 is TGTGCCAGCAGGGCAAAAACAGGGGAAATCACCTACGAGCAGTACTTC. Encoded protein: CASRAKTGEITYEQYF.

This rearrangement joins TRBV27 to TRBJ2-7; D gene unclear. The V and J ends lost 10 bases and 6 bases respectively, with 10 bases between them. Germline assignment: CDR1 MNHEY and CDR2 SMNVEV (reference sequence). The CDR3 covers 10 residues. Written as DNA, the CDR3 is TGTGCCACCCCCCCCCGCGAGCAGTACTTC. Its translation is CATPPREQYF.

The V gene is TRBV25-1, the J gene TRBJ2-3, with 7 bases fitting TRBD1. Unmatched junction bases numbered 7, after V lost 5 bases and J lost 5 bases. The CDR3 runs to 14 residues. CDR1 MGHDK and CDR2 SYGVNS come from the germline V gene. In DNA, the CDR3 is TGTGCCAGCAGTCCTGACAGGGAGAGAGATACGCAGTATTTT. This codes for CASSPDRERDTQYF.

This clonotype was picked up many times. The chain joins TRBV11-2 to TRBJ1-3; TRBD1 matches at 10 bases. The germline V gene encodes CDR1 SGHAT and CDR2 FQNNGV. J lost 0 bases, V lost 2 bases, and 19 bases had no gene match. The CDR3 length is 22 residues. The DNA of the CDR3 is TGTGCCAGCAGCTTAAAACCGGGGGGACAGGGGAGAATCTCTCTCTCTGGAAACACCATATATTTT. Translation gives CASSLKPGGQGRISLSGNTIYF.

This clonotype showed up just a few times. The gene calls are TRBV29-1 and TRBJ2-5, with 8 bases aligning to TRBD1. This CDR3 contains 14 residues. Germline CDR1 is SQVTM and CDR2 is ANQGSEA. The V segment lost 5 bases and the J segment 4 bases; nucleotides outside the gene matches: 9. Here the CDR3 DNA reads TGCAGCGTTCGGACAGGGCAATCATTAGAGACCCAGTACTTC. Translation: CSVRTGQSLETQYF.

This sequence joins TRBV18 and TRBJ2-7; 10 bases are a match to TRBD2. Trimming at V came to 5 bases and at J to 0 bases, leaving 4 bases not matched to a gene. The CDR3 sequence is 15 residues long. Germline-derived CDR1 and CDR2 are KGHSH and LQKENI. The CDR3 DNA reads TGTGCCAGCTCATCTAGCGGGGGTAGCTCCTACGAGCAGTACTTC. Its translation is CASSSSGGSSYEQYF.

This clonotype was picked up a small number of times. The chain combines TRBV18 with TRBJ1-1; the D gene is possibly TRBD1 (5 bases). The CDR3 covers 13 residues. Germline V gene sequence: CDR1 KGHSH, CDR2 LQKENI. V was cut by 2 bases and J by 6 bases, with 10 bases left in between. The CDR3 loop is CASSPVQGAEAFF. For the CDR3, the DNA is TGTGCCAGCTCACCAGTCCAGGGTGCTGAAGCTTTCTTT. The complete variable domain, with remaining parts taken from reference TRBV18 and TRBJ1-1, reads NAGVMQNPRHLVRRRGQEARLRCSPMKGHSHVYWYRQLPEEGLKFMVYLQKENIIDESGMPKERFSAEFPKEGPSILRIQQVVRGDSAAYFCASSPVQGAEAFFGQGTRLTVV.

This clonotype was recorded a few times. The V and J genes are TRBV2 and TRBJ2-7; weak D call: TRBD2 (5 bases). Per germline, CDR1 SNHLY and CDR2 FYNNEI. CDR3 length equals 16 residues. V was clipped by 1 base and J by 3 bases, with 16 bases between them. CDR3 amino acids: CASSEVDSNVFYEQYF. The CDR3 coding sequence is TGTGCCAGCAGTGAAGTGGACTCGAATGTATTCTACGAGCAGTACTTC.

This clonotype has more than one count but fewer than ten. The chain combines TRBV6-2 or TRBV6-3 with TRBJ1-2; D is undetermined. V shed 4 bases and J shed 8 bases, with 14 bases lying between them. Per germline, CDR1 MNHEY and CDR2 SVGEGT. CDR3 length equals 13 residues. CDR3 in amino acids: CASSSSGIGGYTF. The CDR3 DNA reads TGTGCCAGCAGTTCGTCTGGGATTGGAGGCTACACCTTC.

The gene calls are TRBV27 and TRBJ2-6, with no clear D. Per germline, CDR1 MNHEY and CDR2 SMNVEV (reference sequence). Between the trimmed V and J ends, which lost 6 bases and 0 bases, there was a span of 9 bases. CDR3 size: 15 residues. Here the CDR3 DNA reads TGTGCCAGCAGGCGGAGAGGCTCTGGGGCCAACGTCCTGACTTTC. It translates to CASRRRGSGANVLTF. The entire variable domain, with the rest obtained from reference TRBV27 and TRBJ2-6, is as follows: EAQVTQNPRYLITVTGKKLTVTCSQNMNHEYMSWYRQDPGLGLRQIYYSMNVEVTDKGDVPEGYKVSRKEKRNFPLILESPSPNQTSLYFCASRRRGSGANVLTFGAGSRLTVL.